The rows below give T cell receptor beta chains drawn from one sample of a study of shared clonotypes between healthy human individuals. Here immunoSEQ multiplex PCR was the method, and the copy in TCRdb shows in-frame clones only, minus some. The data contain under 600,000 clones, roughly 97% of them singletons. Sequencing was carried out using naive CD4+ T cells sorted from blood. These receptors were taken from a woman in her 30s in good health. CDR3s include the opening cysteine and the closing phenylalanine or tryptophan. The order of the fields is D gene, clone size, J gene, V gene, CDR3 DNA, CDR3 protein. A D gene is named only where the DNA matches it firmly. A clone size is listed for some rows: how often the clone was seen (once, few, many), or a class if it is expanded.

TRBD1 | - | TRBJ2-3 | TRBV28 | TGTGCCAGCAGACCCAACAGGGGGCGCGGATCAGATACGCAGTATTTT | CASRPNRGRGSDTQYF
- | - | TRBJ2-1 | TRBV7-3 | TGTGCCAGCAGCTTCGACCCCGGGGTCAATGAGCAGTTCTTC | CASSFDPGVNEQFF
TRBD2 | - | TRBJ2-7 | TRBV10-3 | TGTGCCATCAGTAGGACTAGCGGAACCTACGAGCAGTACTTC | CAISRTSGTYEQYF
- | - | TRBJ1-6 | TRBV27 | TGTGCCAGCAGTTTGTTCAGGGGTCATTCACCCCTCCACTTT | CASSLFRGHSPLHF
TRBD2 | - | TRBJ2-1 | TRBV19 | TGTGCCAGTAGTATGGGGGCAGGTAGCGGGGCGTCGCATGAGCAGTTCTTC | CASSMGAGSGASHEQFF
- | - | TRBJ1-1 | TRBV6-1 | TGTGCCAGCAGTGAAGCGCATCCGGGTCGGAGAGGCACTGAAGCTTTCTTT | CASSEAHPGRRGTEAFF
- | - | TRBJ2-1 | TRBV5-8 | TGTGCCAGCTCCTTGTTACAGGCCCTCTCCTACAATGAGCAGTTCTTC | CASSLLQALSYNEQFF
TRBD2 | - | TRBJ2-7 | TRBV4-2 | TGTGCCAGCAGCCAAGGAGTTGGGCTAGCGGGAGCTGCGGGCAACGAGCAGTACTTC | CASSQGVGLAGAAGNEQYF
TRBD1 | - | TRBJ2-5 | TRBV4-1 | TGCGCCAGCAGCGATGACAGGGGGTCTGGGGAGCAGTACTTC | CASSDDRGSGEQYF
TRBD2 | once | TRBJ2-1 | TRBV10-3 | TGTGCCATCAGTGGGTTCAGCGGGGGTTCCTACAATGAGCAGTTCTTC | CAISGFSGGSYNEQFF
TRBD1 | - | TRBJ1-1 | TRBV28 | TGTGCCAGCAGTTTACGACAGGGGTACACTGAAGCTTTCTTT | CASSLRQGYTEAFF
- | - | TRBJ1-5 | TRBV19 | TGTGCCAGTAGCCTACCTCGGGGGCAGCGAAATCAGCCCCAGCATTTT | CASSLPRGQRNQPQHF
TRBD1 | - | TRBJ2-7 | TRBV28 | TGTGCCGGACAGGGACGAGAGCAGTACTTC | CAGQGREQYF
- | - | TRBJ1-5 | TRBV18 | TGTGCCAGCTCACCACCGGACCAGCCCCAGCATTTT | CASSPPDQPQHF
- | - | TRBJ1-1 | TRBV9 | TGTGCCAGCAGCCCTGCTGCAGGGGCGGACACTGAAGCTTTCTTT | CASSPAAGADTEAFF
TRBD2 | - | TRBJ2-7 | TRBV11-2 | TGTGCCAGCAGCTTAGTGGGACTAGCAGCCTACGAGCAGTACTTC | CASSLVGLAAYEQYF
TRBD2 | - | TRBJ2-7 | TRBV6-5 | TGTGCCAGCAGTTACCGAGCGGGAAGGTACGAGCAGTACTTC | CASSYRAGRYEQYF
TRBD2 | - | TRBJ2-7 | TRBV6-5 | TGTGCCAGCGGACTAGCGGGGACCTACGAGCAGTACTTC | CASGLAGTYEQYF
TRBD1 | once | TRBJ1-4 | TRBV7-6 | TGTGCCAGCAGCTTAGTGAGTGGGACAGATAATGAAAAACTGTTTTTT | CASSLVSGTDNEKLFF
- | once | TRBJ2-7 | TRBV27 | TGTGCCAGCCGTGGTAACGAGCAGTACTTC | CASRGNEQYF
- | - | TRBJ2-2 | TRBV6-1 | TGTGCCAGCGCCTTTACGACAGATCACGGGGAGCTGTTTTTT | CASAFTTDHGELFF
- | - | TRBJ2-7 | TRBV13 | TGTGCCAGCAGCTTAGAGGTCAGGGGAGCCTACGAGCAGTACTTC | CASSLEVRGAYEQYF
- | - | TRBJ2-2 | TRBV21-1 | TGTGCCAGCAGCAAAAGTCGATCTACCACTAGTAACTACATCGGGGAGCTGTTTTTT | CASSKSRSTTSNYIGELFF
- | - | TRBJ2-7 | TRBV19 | TGTGCCAGTAGTATGCCGGGAACCTTCGACGAGCAGTACTTC | CASSMPGTFDEQYF
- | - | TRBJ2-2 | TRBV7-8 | TGTGCCAGCAGCTTAGCGCAGTTCAGAGTGGCAGGGGACACCGGGGAGCTGTTTTTT | CASSLAQFRVAGDTGELFF
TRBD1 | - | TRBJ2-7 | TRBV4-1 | TGCGCCAGCAGCCAACCCGGACAGGTCAACGAGCAGTACTTC | CASSQPGQVNEQYF
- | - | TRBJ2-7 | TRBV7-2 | TGTGCCAGCAGCCGGACTACCTACGAGCAGTACTTC | CASSRTTYEQYF
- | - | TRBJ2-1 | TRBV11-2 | TGTGCCAGCAGTTTAGCGCGCTACAATGAGCAGTTCTTC | CASSLARYNEQFF
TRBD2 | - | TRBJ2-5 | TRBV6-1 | TGTGCCACCAAGACTAGCGGGACTACCCAGTACTTC | CATKTSGTTQYF
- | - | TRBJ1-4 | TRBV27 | TGTGCCAGCAGTCCCGACAGGTTGAATGAAAAACTGTTTTTT | CASSPDRLNEKLFF
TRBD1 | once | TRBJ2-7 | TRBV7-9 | TGTGCCAGCAGCTCATACAGGGGATACGAGCAGTACTTC | CASSSYRGYEQYF
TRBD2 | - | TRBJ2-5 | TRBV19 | TGTGCCAGTAGTCCTGGGGCCACTAGCGGGAATTGGGGAGAGACCCAGTACTTC | CASSPGATSGNWGETQYF
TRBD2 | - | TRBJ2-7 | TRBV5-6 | TGTGCCAGCAGCATGGGGGCTAGCGGGACCTTCTCCTACGAGCAGTACTTC | CASSMGASGTFSYEQYF
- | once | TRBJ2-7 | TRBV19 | TGTGCCAGTAGCGGGAGGACAGGGACCTACGAGCAGTACTTC | CASSGRTGTYEQYF
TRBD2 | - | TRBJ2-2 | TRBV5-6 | TGTGCCAGCACGCGACTAGCCGCGAACACCGGGGAGCTGTTTTTT | CASTRLAANTGELFF
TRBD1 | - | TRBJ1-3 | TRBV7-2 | TGTGCCAGCAGCCCAGGGGGCAAATCTGGAAACACCATATATTTT | CASSPGGKSGNTIYF
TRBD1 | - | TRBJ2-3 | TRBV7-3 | TGTGCCAGCAGCATACAGGGGTCAGATACGCAGTATTTT | CASSIQGSDTQYF
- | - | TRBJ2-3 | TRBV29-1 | TGCAGCGTTGAAGAGTCAGGCCATACGCAGTATTTT | CSVEESGHTQYF
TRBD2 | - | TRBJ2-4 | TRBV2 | TGTGCCAGCAACGCCCTAACTAGCGGGAGTAACATTCAGTACTTC | CASNALTSGSNIQYF
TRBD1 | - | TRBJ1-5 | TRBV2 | TGTGCCAGCAAAACCGGGACAGGGGGCAATCAGCCCCAGCATTTT | CASKTGTGGNQPQHF
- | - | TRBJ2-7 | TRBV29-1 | TGCAGCGTTGTTCAGGGGAGGTCCTACGAGCAGTACTTC | CSVVQGRSYEQYF